The 12 T cell receptor beta chains reported below all come from one sample, sequenced in a study of cytomegalovirus exposure and HLA in healthy donors. PCR primers comprised 60 Vbeta and 13 Jbeta primers. Sequencing was performed with immunoSEQ multiplex PCR; in TCRdb, only in-frame clones are kept and a portion is missing. The table has under 200,000 clones, over 70% seen once. The sample comprised PBMCs. The receptors here all came from a man aged 40-49 years in good health and CMV-seronegative.

The chain is built from TRBV19 and TRBJ2-7; 9 bases are shared with TRBD2. The V and J ends lost 7 bases and 3 bases, in that order; junction bases with no gene match: 4. The CDR3 length is 13 residues. CDR1 LNHDA and CDR2 SQIVND come from the germline V gene (reference sequence). This CDR3 is CASKERGDYEQYF. CDR3 DNA: TGTGCCAGTAAGGAGCGGGGGGACTACGAGCAGTACTTC.

The chain carries TRBV18 and TRBJ2-3, with TRBD1 as a possible D gene (6 bases). The CDR3 consists of 16 residues. Deletions cut 3 bases from V and 2 bases from J, with 15 bases between. The V gene's germline CDR1 is KGHSH and CDR2 LQKENI. In DNA, the CDR3 is TGTGCCAGCTCACCCCAAGGGGGTCTGAACACAGATACGCAGTATTTT. Translating it yields CASSPQGGLNTDTQYF.

The rearrangement joins TRBV7-2 to TRBJ1-2, with a weak D call TRBD1 (6 bases). The CDR3 extends over 16 amino acids. Germline CDR1 and CDR2: SGHTA and FQGNSA. Deletions cut 4 bases from V and 4 bases from J, with 19 bases between. CDR3 in DNA: TGTGCCAGCAGCTCGAGGGGGGGCAATGCTGGCTATGGCTACACCTTC. As protein: CASSSRGGNAGYGYTF.

The chain employs TRBV27 and TRBJ1-5; 7 positions agree with TRBD1. The J segment lost 11 bases and the V segment lost 5 bases, leaving 9 bases of the junction unmatched. This CDR3 spans 13 amino acids. Germline V gives CDR1 MNHEY, CDR2 SMNVEV (reference sequence). The CDR3 protein is CASSKGQGGAQHF. The CDR3 DNA sequence: TGTGCCAGCAGTAAGGGCCAGGGGGGAGCCCAGCATTTT.

The genes are TRBV5-1 and TRBJ1-1, with D uncertain. The germline CDR1 and CDR2 sequences are SGHRS and YFSETQ. The CDR3 has 15 residues. Deletions cut 9 bases from V and 5 bases from J, with 23 bases between. Here the CDR3 DNA reads TGCGCCACCTCAATAGGGCACCAAGCGGGGACTGAAGCTTTCTTT. As protein: CATSIGHQAGTEAFF.

This clone was seen a handful of times. The chain couples TRBV11-2 to TRBJ2-7; 12 bases fit TRBD2. CDR1 and CDR2 from the germline V gene are SGHAT and FQNNGV. V gave up 5 bases and J gave up 6 bases; unmatched junction bases: 11. CDR3 length equals 16 residues. The CDR3 nucleotides read TGTGCCAGCAGCCCCGCCCAACTAGCGGGAGGAACCGAGCAGTACTTC. This codes for CASSPAQLAGGTEQYF.

Here the CDR3 reads CASSQAGNNQPQHF. The CDR3 DNA follows: TGCGCCAGCAGCCAAGCAGGGAACAATCAGCCCCAGCATTTT. The chain uses TRBV4-3 and TRBJ1-5; possibly TRBD1 for D (5 bases). The CDR3 has 14 amino acids. Germline CDR1 reads LGHNA; CDR2 reads YSLEER. With 1 base removed from V and 3 bases from J, the gap between germline ends came to 7 bases.

This clone was recorded only once. The same CDR3 also results from other DNA sequences found in this sample. This chain uses TRBV29-1 with TRBJ1-1, with 7 bases identical to TRBD1. The CDR3 has 12 residues. The germline CDR1 and CDR2 sequences are SQVTM and ANQGSEA. J was trimmed by 2 bases and V by 4 bases; bases with no gene match: 1. CDR3 coding DNA: TGCAGCGTTGGACAGGGAAACACTGAAGCTTTCTTT. The encoded protein is CSVGQGNTEAFF.

The CDR3 coding sequence is TGCGCCAGCAGCAATTTCGGACAGGTCTATGGCTACACCTTC. Its protein product is CASSNFGQVYGYTF. V usage is TRBV5-1 and J usage is TRBJ1-2; 7 nucleotides agree with TRBD1. V lost 4 bases to trimming and J lost 4 bases; unmatched junction nucleotides: 7. The germline V gene encodes CDR1 SGHRS and CDR2 YFSETQ. The CDR3 sequence is 14 residues long.

This clone has more than one count but fewer than ten. This sequence joins TRBV4-3 and TRBJ2-7; 7 nucleotides agree with TRBD2. Germline-derived CDR1 and CDR2 are LGHNA and YSLEER. The CDR3 has 15 residues. The V and J ends lost 5 bases and 0 bases, in that order; junction bases with no gene match: 7. The CDR3 sequence: CASSSRRESSYEQYF. In DNA form, the CDR3 reads TGCGCCAGCAGCTCACGGCGGGAGAGCTCCTACGAGCAGTACTTC.

This clone showed up just a few times. The rearrangement uses TRBV15 and TRBJ1-2; TRBD1 matches 8 bases. The CDR3 runs to 13 residues. Germline V gene lookup returns CDR1 LNHNV and CDR2 YYDKDF (reference sequence). After removal of 6 bases from V and 4 bases from J, the junction contained 4 bases not matched to a gene. CDR3 nucleotide sequence: TGTGCCACCAGAGGACAGGGAGGCTATGGCTACACCTTC. Protein: CATRGQGGYGYTF.

The chain employs TRBV7-3 and TRBJ2-2; 7 nucleotides line up with TRBD2. The CDR3 covers 16 residues. Germline V lookup: CDR1 SGHTA, CDR2 FQGTGA. Losses at the gene ends were 5 bases for V and 0 bases for J; bases not matched to a gene: 6. The CDR3: CASSKAGHSNTGELFF. The CDR3 DNA reads as TGTGCCAGCAGCAAAGCGGGGCATTCGAACACCGGGGAGCTGTTTTTT.